Listed below are T cell receptor beta chains from one sample, sequenced in a study of identical twins. In TCRdb, the 5' RACE reads were re-called with MiXCR into one record per CDR3 protein. The sample has 500,000 to 650,000 distinct CDR3 sequences, roughly 6.6% seen once. In addition, the sample was reused for a study of yellow fever vaccine responses in identical twins.

What was sequenced was PBMCs. All receptors derive from a woman younger than 35 in good health. CDR3s leave out the opening cysteine and the closing phenylalanine or tryptophan. Each record gives: J gene, clone size, V gene, D gene, CDR3 protein. The D gene is left open where the match is weak. Size is stated for part of the rows, as once, few or many counts, or as a class when the clone is expanded.

j_gene: TRBJ2-1; abundance: .; v_gene: TRBV2; d_gene: .; CDR3aa: ASSGDPTRNNEQF
j_gene: TRBJ2-1; abundance: many; v_gene: TRBV5-1; d_gene: .; CDR3aa: ASRRLTGETNEQF
j_gene: TRBJ1-2; abundance: many; v_gene: TRBV28; d_gene: .; CDR3aa: ASSPPRDSYGYT
j_gene: TRBJ2-2; abundance: many; v_gene: TRBV2; d_gene: .; CDR3aa: ASSEEVAGELF
j_gene: TRBJ2-1; abundance: .; v_gene: TRBV7-6; d_gene: TRBD2; CDR3aa: ASSLVVPGLAFSSYNEQF
j_gene: TRBJ1-3; abundance: .; v_gene: TRBV27; d_gene: TRBD1; CDR3aa: ASRGTTGLNTIY
j_gene: TRBJ2-5; abundance: few; v_gene: TRBV20-1; d_gene: .; CDR3aa: SAREGTETQY
j_gene: TRBJ2-3; abundance: many; v_gene: TRBV7-6; d_gene: .; CDR3aa: ASSLGTPPGTDTQY
j_gene: TRBJ2-1; abundance: .; v_gene: TRBV20-1; d_gene: TRBD2; CDR3aa: SARPAGGPFNEQF
j_gene: TRBJ2-1; abundance: many; v_gene: TRBV12-3/TRBV12-4; d_gene: .; CDR3aa: ASSPGRGYNEQF
j_gene: TRBJ1-2; abundance: many; v_gene: TRBV29-1; d_gene: .; CDR3aa: SVGRTGLRGYT
j_gene: TRBJ2-3; abundance: many; v_gene: TRBV11-2; d_gene: TRBD2; CDR3aa: ASSFRLAADTQY
j_gene: TRBJ2-3; abundance: .; v_gene: TRBV7-9; d_gene: TRBD2; CDR3aa: ASSVLAGDTQY
j_gene: TRBJ1-4; abundance: few; v_gene: TRBV28; d_gene: TRBD1; CDR3aa: ASSLVRQGVSLKEKLF
j_gene: TRBJ2-1; abundance: .; v_gene: TRBV27; d_gene: TRBD2; CDR3aa: ASSLSGQGTSGKYNEQF
j_gene: TRBJ2-7; abundance: .; v_gene: TRBV18; d_gene: .; CDR3aa: ASSTKNILNEQY
j_gene: TRBJ2-1; abundance: many; v_gene: TRBV29-1; d_gene: TRBD2; CDR3aa: SVGAGGLNNEQF
j_gene: TRBJ2-5; abundance: many; v_gene: TRBV6-5; d_gene: .; CDR3aa: ASSYNPGTSETQY
j_gene: TRBJ2-1; abundance: .; v_gene: TRBV4-1; d_gene: TRBD2; CDR3aa: ASSRRDRGTSGDPEQF
j_gene: TRBJ2-1; abundance: few; v_gene: TRBV28; d_gene: TRBD2; CDR3aa: ASSLWGGGDNEQF
j_gene: TRBJ2-5; abundance: few; v_gene: TRBV25-1; d_gene: .; CDR3aa: ASSEWTEETQY
j_gene: TRBJ1-3; abundance: few; v_gene: TRBV20-1; d_gene: .; CDR3aa: SARVAGPDSGNTIY
j_gene: TRBJ2-5; abundance: .; v_gene: TRBV29-1; d_gene: .; CDR3aa: SATLEGGQETQY
j_gene: TRBJ2-7; abundance: .; v_gene: TRBV5-6; d_gene: TRBD1; CDR3aa: ATSPRDRPYEQY
j_gene: TRBJ2-3; abundance: .; v_gene: TRBV7-8; d_gene: TRBD2; CDR3aa: ASSSKRGGSDTQY
j_gene: TRBJ2-4; abundance: few; v_gene: TRBV4-1; d_gene: TRBD2; CDR3aa: ASSQVGTSGIAKNIQY
j_gene: TRBJ2-5; abundance: .; v_gene: TRBV20-1; d_gene: TRBD2; CDR3aa: SARDPQRESVETQY
j_gene: TRBJ2-5; abundance: many; v_gene: TRBV19; d_gene: .; CDR3aa: ASRDPQETQY
j_gene: TRBJ2-1; abundance: many; v_gene: TRBV20-1; d_gene: .; CDR3aa: SARDGIFVSRL